This T cell receptor beta chain stems from a study of cytomegalovirus exposure and HLA in healthy donors. Findings and limits, study-wide: Researchers reported in a later analysis that common viral pathogens appeared linked to several top clusters. There were some V segments, including TRBV6-2 and TRBV6-3, excluded as indistinguishable. Across HLA loci, a later analysis found differing TCR association rates, with DRB1 most and HLA-C fewest.

It was with 60 Vbeta and 13 Jbeta primers that the PCR ran. Data came from immunoSEQ multiplex PCR; TCRdb stores just in-frame clones and leaves some out. Across about 120,000 clones, the top ten clones capture around 4% of the sample. Trimming shortened V by 0 bases and J by 0 bases, and 12 bases separated the two germline ends. The germline gives CDR1 MGHRA, CDR2 YSYEKL. This CDR3 contains 16 residues. It was healthy bone marrow donors who served as donors. With respect to this clone: The antigen is not known.

The source of this sequence is a man between 18 and 29 years old in good health and CMV-seronegative. The sequencing sample was made of PBMCs. The chain joins TRBV4-1 to TRBJ2-7; possible D gene TRBD1, 5 bases. As DNA, the CDR3 is TGCGCCAGCAGCCAAGAAAGGGCAGGGATCTCCTACGAGCAGTACTTC. It is translated as CASSQERAGISYEQYF.